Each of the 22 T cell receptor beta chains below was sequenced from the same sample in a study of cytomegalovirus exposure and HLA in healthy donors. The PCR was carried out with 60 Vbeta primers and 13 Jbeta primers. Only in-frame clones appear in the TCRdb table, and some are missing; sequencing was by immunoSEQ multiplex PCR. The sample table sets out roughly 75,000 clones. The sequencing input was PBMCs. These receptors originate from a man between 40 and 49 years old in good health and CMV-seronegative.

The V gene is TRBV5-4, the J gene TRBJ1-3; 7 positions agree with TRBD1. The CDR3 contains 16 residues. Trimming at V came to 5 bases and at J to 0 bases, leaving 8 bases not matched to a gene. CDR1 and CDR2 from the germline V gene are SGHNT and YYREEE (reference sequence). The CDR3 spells CASSRDRPTSGNTIYF. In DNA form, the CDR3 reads TGTGCCAGCAGTCGGGACAGACCTACCTCTGGAAACACCATATATTTT.

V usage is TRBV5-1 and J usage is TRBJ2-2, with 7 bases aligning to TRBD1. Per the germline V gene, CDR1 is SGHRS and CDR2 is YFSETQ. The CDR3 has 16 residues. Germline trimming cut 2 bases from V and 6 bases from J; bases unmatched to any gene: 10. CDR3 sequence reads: CASSFLKGAVPGELFF. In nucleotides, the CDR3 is TGCGCCAGCAGCTTTCTAAAGGGGGCCGTCCCCGGGGAGCTGTTTTTT.

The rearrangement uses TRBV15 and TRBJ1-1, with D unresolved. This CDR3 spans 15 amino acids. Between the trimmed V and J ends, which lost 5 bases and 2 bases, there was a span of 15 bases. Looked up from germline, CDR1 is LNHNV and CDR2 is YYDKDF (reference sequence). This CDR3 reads CATSPRTGINTEAFF. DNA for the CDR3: TGTGCCACCAGCCCACGGACGGGGATAAACACTGAAGCTTTCTTT.

The CDR3 region has the DNA TGCGCCAGCAGCCCCCGACTAGCGGGAGGCTCCTACGAGCAGTACTTC. This translates into CASSPRLAGGSYEQYF. The chain is built from TRBV5-1 and TRBJ2-7, with 13 bases that match TRBD2. Trimming removed 4 bases from V and 0 bases from J; junction bases left unmatched: 4. The CDR3 covers 16 residues. Germline CDR1 SGHRS, CDR2 YFSETQ.

The CDR3 loop reads CASAGLAGTDTQYF. The CDR3 region has the DNA TGTGCCAGCGCCGGACTAGCGGGCACAGATACGCAGTATTTT. The chain recombines TRBV14 with TRBJ2-3; TRBD2 aligns across 10 bases. The CDR3 runs 14 residues. Germline CDR1 reads SGHDN; CDR2 reads FVKESK. V lost 8 bases, J lost 1 base, and 3 bases stayed unmatched.

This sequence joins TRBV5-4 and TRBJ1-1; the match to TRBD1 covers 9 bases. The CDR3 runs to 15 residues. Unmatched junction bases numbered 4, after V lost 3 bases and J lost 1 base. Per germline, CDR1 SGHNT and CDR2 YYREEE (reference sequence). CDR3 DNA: TGTGCCAGCAGCTGGACAGGGGACGGGAACACTGAAGCTTTCTTT. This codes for CASSWTGDGNTEAFF.

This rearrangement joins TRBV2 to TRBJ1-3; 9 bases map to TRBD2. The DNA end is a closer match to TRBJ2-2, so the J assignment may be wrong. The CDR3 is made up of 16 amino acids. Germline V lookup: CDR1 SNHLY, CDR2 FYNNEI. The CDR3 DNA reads TGTGCCAGCCACCAAGGGGCGGGGGGGATCACCGGGGAGCTGTTTTTT. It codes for CASHQGAGGITGELFF.

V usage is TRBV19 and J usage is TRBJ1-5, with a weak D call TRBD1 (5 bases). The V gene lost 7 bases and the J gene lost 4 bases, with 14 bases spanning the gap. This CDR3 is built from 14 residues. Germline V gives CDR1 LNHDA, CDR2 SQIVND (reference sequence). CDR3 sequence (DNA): TGTGCCAGTACTTCATCGGGGGGAAATCAGCCCCAGCATTTT. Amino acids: CASTSSGGNQPQHF.

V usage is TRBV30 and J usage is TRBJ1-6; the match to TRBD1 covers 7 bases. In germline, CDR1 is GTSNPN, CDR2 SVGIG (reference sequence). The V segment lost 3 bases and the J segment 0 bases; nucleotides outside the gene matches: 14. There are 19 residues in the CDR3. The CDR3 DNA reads TGTGCCTGGAGCAGGGACAGCCTTTCCTCGAGCTCCTATAATTCACCCCTCCACTTT. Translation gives CAWSRDSLSSSSYNSPLHF.

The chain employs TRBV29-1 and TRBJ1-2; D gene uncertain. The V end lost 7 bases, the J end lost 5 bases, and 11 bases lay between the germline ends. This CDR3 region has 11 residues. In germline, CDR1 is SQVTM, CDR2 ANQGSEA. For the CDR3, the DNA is TGCAGCGCCCCCGTTAAATATGGCTACACCTTC. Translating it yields CSAPVKYGYTF. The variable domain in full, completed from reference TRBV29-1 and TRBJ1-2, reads SAVISQKPSRDICQRGTSLTIQCQVDSQVTMMFWYRQQPGQSLTLIATANQGSEATYESGFVIDKFPISRPNLTFSTLTVSNMSPEDSSIYLCSAPVKYGYTFGSGTRLTVV.

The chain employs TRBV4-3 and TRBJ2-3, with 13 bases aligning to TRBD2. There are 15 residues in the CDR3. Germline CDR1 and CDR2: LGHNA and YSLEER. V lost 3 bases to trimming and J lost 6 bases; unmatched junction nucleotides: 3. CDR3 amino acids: CASSQELAGGDTQYF. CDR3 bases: TGCGCCAGCAGCCAGGAACTAGCGGGGGGGGATACGCAGTATTTT.

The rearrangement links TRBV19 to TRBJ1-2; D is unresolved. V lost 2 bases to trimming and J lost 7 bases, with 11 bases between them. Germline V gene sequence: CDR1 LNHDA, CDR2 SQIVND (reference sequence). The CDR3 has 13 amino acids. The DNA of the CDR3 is TGTGCCAGTAGTATAAGCCCCGACACTGGCTACACCTTC. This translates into CASSISPDTGYTF.

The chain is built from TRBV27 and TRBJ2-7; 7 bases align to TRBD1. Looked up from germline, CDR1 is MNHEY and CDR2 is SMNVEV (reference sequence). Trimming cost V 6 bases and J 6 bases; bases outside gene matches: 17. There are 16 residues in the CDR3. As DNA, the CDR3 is TGTGCCAGCAGCGCTAACCCGATGACAGGGTTGCGCGAGCAGTACTTC. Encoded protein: CASSANPMTGLREQYF.

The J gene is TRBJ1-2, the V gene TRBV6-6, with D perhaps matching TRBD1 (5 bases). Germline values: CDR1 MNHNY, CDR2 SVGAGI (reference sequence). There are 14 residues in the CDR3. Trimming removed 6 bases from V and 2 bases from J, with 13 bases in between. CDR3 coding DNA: TGTGCCAGCAGCTCCACACAGGAGAACTATGGCTACACCTTC. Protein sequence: CASSSTQENYGYTF.

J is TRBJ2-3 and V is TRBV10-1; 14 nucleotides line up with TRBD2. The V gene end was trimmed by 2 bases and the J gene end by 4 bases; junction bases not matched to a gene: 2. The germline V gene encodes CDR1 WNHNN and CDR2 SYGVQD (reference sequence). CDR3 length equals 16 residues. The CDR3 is CASSEGTSGSSDTQYF. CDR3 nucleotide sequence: TGCGCCAGCAGTGAGGGGACTAGCGGGAGTTCAGATACGCAGTATTTT.

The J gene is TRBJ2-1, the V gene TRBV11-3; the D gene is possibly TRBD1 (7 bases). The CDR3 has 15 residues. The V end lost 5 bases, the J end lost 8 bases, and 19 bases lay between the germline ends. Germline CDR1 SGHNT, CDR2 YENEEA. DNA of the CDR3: TGTGCCAGCAGCCTCCAGGGGGGCCCCCTCCATGAGCAGTTCTTC. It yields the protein CASSLQGGPLHEQFF.

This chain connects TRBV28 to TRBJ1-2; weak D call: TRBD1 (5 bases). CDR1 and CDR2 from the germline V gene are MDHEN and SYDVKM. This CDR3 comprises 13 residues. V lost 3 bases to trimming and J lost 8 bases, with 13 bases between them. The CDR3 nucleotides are TGTGCCAGCAGTTTGGTATGGGGCGGAGGCTACACCTTC. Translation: CASSLVWGGGYTF.

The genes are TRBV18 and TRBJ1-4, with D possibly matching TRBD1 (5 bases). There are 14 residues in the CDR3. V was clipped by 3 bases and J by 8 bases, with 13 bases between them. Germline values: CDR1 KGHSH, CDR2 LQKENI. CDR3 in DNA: TGTGCCAGCTCACCTGTCACTCGGGGGGAAAAACTGTTTTTT. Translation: CASSPVTRGEKLFF.

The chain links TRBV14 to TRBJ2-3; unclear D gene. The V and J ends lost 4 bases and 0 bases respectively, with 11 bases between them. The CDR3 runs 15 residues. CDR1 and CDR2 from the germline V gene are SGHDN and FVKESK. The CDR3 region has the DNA TGTGCCAGCAGCCCAGGCACCTCTAGCACAGATACGCAGTATTTT. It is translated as CASSPGTSSTDTQYF. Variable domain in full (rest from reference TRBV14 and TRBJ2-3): EAGVTQFPSHSVIEKGQTVTLRCDPISGHDNLYWYRRVMGKEIKFLLHFVKESKQDESGMPNNRFLAERTGGTYSTLKVQPAELEDSGVYFCASSPGTSSTDTQYFGPGTRLTVL.

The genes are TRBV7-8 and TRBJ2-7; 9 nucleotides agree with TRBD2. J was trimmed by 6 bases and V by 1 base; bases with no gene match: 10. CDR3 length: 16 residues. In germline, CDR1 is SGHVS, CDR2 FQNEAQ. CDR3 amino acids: CASSLGGGGVSLEQYF. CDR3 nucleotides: TGTGCCAGCAGCTTAGGGGGCGGGGGGGTGAGTCTCGAGCAGTACTTC.

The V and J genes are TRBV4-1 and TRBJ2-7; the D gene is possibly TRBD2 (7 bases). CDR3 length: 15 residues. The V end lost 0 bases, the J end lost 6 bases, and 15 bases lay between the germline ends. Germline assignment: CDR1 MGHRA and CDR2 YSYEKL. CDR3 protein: CASSQDPGGLAEQYF. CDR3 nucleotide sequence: TGCGCCAGCAGCCAAGATCCGGGGGGCCTAGCCGAGCAGTACTTC.

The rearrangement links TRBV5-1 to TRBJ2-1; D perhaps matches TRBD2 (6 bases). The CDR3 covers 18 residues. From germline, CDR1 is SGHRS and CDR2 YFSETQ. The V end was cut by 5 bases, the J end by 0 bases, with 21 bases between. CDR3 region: CASSKGLTAGSSYNEQFF. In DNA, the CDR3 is TGCGCCAGCAGTAAAGGGTTGACGGCGGGGAGCTCCTACAATGAGCAGTTCTTC.